This TCR beta chain was profiled in a study of shared clonotypes between healthy human individuals. The authors ran the assay at deep level. The quantity of DNA used in unsorted PBMC replicate PCRs was approximately 300 ng, corresponding to 25,000 to 30,000 T cell genomes. Only in-frame clones appear in the TCRdb table, and some are missing; sequencing was by immunoSEQ multiplex PCR. Here the sample spans approximately 500,000 clones, more than 65% being singletons. Donors were healthy HIV-negative adults without recent acute infections or vaccinations. Trimming removed 4 bases from V and 5 bases from J, with 11 bases in between. Germline V gene sequence: CDR1 SGHTA, CDR2 FQGNSA. There are 14 residues in the CDR3.

The clonotype originates from a woman in her thirties or forties in good health. Some clones in this sample may be carry-over from other donors' samples. The chain carries TRBV7-2 and TRBJ2-2, with a weak D call TRBD2 (5 bases). Sequenced: PBMCs. In DNA form, the CDR3 reads TGTGCCAGCAGCTATATTTCGGGAACCGGGGAGCTGTTTTTT. Translating gives CASSYISGTGELFF.